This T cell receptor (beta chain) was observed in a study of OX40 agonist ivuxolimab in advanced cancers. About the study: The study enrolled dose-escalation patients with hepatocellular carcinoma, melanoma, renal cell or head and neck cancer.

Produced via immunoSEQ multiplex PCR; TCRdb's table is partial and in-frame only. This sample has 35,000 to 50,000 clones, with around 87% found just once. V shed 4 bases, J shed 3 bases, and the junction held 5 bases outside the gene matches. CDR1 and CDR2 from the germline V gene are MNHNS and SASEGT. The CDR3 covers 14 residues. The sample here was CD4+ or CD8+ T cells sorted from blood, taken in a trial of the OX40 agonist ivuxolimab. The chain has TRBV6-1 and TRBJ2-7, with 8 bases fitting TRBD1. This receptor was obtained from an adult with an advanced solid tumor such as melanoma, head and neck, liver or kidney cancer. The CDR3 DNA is TGTGCCAGCAGTGCAAGGACAGGGTTCTACGAGCAGTACTTC. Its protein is CASSARTGFYEQYF.